The 11 T cell receptor beta chains below were found in one sample sequenced in a study of cytomegalovirus exposure and HLA in healthy donors. With 60 Vbeta and 13 Jbeta primers, the PCR was carried out. The repertoire was sequenced with immunoSEQ multiplex PCR; TCRdb's copy has only in-frame clones and lacks some. Among about 180,000 clones listed, approximately 72% were seen once. Sequenced input: PBMCs. These receptors all stem from a female donor in good health and CMV-seronegative.

This chain connects TRBV5-4 to TRBJ2-7, with 9 positions matching TRBD2. There are 16 residues in the CDR3. Germline V lookup: CDR1 SGHNT, CDR2 YYREEE (reference sequence). Trimming cost V 5 bases and J 0 bases; bases outside gene matches: 9. CDR3 coding DNA: TGTGCCAGCAGGGCGGGAGGGGCGGGTGGCTCCTACGAGCAGTACTTC. It encodes CASRAGGAGGSYEQYF. The whole variable domain, filled in from reference TRBV5-4 and TRBJ2-7, reads ETGVTQSPTHLIKTRGQQVTLRCSSQSGHNTVSWYQQALGQGPQFIFQYYREEENGRGNFPPRFSGLQFPNYSSELNVNALELDDSALYLCASRAGGAGGSYEQYFGPGTRLTVT.

The chain uses TRBV7-9 and TRBJ1-2; D possibly corresponds to TRBD1 (6 bases). CDR1 and CDR2 from the germline V gene are SEHNR and FQNEAQ (reference sequence). The CDR3 covers 14 residues. V gave up 5 bases and J gave up 8 bases, with 18 bases separating them. The CDR3, as DNA: TGTGCCAGCAGCGCCCGACAGGTTGGAAGCGGCTACACCTTC. This gives the protein CASSARQVGSGYTF. Supplemented by reference TRBV7-9 and TRBJ1-2, the full variable domain reads DTGVSQNPRHKITKRGQNVTFRCDPISEHNRLYWYRQTLGQGPEFLTYFQNEAQLEKSRLLSDRFSAERPKGSFSTLEIQRTEQGDSAMYLCASSARQVGSGYTFGSGTRLTVV.

The sample holds one count of this clone. The chain has TRBV30 and TRBJ2-6; D is undetermined. Trimming cost V 4 bases and J 0 bases, with 13 bases left between them. The germline gives CDR1 GTSNPN, CDR2 SVGIG (reference sequence). The CDR3 extends over 16 amino acids. CDR3 nucleotide sequence: TGTGCCTGGAAGGTCAGCTGGAGCTCTGGGGCCAACGTCCTGACTTTC. This translates into CAWKVSWSSGANVLTF.

The V gene is TRBV9, the J gene TRBJ2-1; 11 bases agree with TRBD1. V trimming: 4 bases; J trimming: 2 bases; junction bases outside the gene matches: 5. This CDR3 spans 16 amino acids. CDR1 is SGDLS, CDR2 YYNGEE, per germline. The CDR3 reads CASSPQGQGAYNEQFF. The CDR3 DNA is TGTGCCAGCAGCCCCCAGGGACAGGGGGCCTACAATGAGCAGTTCTTC. The complete variable domain, with remaining parts taken from reference TRBV9 and TRBJ2-1, reads DSGVTQTPKHLITATGQRVTLRCSPRSGDLSVYWYQQSLDQGLQFLIQYYNGEERAKGNILERFSAQQFPDLHSELNLSSLELGDSALYFCASSPQGQGAYNEQFFGPGTRLTVL.

In regard to this clone: Other DNA sequences in this specimen translate into the identical CDR3. The chain carries TRBV2 and TRBJ2-7; D not resolved. Germline V gene data show CDR1 as SNHLY and CDR2 as FYNNEI. This CDR3 is built from 11 residues. The V end lost 2 bases, the J end lost 4 bases, and 3 bases lay between the germline ends. CDR3 sequence (DNA): TGTGCCAGCAGTGAACGTTACGAGCAGTACTTC. This translates into CASSERYEQYF. Drawing the rest from reference TRBV2 and TRBJ2-7, the complete variable domain is EPEVTQTPSHQVTQMGQEVILRCVPISNHLYFYWYRQILGQKVEFLVSFYNNEISEKSEIFDDQFSVERPDGSNFTLKIRSTKLEDSAMYFCASSERYEQYFGPGTRLTVT.

The chain uses TRBV4-3 and TRBJ1-6, with D maybe TRBD1 (6 bases). Germline CDR1 reads LGHNA; CDR2 reads YSLEER. The CDR3 sequence is 16 residues long. The V gene lost 4 bases and the J gene lost 6 bases, with 16 bases spanning the gap. The CDR3 coding sequence is TGCGCCAGCAGCCGGACGGCCGGGACACCTAATTCACCCCTCCACTTT. This codes for CASSRTAGTPNSPLHF.

The chain carries TRBV6-6 and TRBJ2-7, with a tentative D call TRBD2 (6 bases). The ends were cut back, 6 bases at V and 5 bases at J, with 17 bases in the middle. Per the germline V gene, CDR1 is MNHNY and CDR2 is SVGAGI (reference sequence). The CDR3 covers 14 residues. CDR3 protein: CASSPGLALDEQYF. CDR3 nucleotide sequence: TGTGCCAGCAGCCCGGGACTCGCCTTGGACGAGCAGTACTTC.

In DNA form, the CDR3 reads TGTGCCAGCAGCTTTGGGGCAGGGGACACCGGGGAGCTGTTTTTT. Protein product: CASSFGAGDTGELFF. The chain combines TRBV5-6 with TRBJ2-2; possible D gene TRBD1, 6 bases. CDR1 is SGHDT, CDR2 YYEEEE, per germline. The V end lost 2 bases, the J end lost 3 bases, and 11 bases lay between the germline ends. The CDR3 is 15 residues long.

V usage is TRBV4-3 and J usage is TRBJ2-4; possible D gene TRBD2, 5 bases. The CDR3 runs 15 residues. From germline, CDR1 is LGHNA and CDR2 YSLEER. V lost 5 bases, J lost 2 bases, and 13 bases lay in between. CDR3: CASSSSLGTKNIQYF. In DNA form, the CDR3 reads TGCGCCAGCAGCTCATCTCTCGGGACCAAAAACATTCAGTACTTC.

The chain joins TRBV5-1 to TRBJ2-3, with 11 bases lining up with TRBD2. J lost 1 base, V lost 0 bases, and 4 bases had no gene match. The V gene's germline CDR1 is SGHRS and CDR2 YFSETQ. The CDR3 length is 17 residues. CDR3 sequence (DNA): TGCGCCAGCAGCTTGGGATCGACTAGCGGGGGCACAGATACGCAGTATTTT. Translated: CASSLGSTSGGTDTQYF.

The genes are TRBV5-8 and TRBJ2-5; 9 positions match TRBD2. Germline trimming cut 0 bases from V and 4 bases from J; bases unmatched to any gene: 4. The CDR3 covers 15 residues. CDR1 and CDR2 from the germline V gene are SGHTS and YDEGEE. For the CDR3, the DNA is TGTGCCAGCAGCTTGGGCGGGAGGGTTTCAGAGACCCAGTACTTC. Its translation is CASSLGGRVSETQYF.